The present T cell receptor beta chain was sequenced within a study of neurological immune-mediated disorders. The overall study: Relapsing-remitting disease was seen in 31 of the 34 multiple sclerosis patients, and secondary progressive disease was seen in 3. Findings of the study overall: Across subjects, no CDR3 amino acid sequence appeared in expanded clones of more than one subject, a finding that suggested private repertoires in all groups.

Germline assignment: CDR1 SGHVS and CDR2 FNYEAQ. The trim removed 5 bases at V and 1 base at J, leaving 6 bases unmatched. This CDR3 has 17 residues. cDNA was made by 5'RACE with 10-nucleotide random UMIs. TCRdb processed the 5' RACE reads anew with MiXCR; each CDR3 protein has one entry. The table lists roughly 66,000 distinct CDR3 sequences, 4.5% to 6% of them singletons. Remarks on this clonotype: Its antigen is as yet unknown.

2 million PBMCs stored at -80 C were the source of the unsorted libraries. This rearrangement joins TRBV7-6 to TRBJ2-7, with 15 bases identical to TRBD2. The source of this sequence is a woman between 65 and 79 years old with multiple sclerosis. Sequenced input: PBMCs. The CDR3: CASSPGTSGRRSYEQYF. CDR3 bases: TGTGCCAGCAGCCCCGGGACTAGCGGGAGGAGGTCCTACGAGCAGTACTTC. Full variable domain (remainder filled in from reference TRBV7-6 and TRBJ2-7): GAGVSQSPRYKVTKRGQDVALRCDPISGHVSLYWYRQALGQGPEFLTYFNYEAQQDKSGLPNDRFSAERPEGSISTLTIQRTEQRDSAMYRCASSPGTSGRRSYEQYFGPGTRLTVT.